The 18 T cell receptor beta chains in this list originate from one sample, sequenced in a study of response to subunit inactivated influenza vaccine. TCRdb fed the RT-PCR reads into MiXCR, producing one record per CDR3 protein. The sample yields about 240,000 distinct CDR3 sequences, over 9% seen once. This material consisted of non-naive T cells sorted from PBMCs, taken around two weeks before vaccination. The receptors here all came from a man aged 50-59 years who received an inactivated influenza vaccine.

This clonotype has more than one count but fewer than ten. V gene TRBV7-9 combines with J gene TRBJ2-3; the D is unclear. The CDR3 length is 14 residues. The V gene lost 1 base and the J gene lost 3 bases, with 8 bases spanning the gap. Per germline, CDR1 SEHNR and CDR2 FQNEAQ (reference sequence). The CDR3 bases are TGTGCCAGCAGCTTAGGGATAGCAACAGATACGCAGTATTTT. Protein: CASSLGIATDTQYF.

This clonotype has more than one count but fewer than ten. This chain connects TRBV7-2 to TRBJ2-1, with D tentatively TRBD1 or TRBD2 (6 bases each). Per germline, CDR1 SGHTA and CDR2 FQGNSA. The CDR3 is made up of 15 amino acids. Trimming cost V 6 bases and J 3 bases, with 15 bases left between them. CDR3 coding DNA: TGTGCCAGCAGAGGGGGGCGGGGTAACTACAATGAGCAGTTCTTC. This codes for CASRGGRGNYNEQFF.

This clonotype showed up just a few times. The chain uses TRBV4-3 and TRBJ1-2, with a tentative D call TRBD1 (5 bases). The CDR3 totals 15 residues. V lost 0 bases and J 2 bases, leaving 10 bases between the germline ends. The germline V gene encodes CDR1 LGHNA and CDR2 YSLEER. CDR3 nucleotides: TGCGCCAGCAGCCAAGAATGGCGACAGAACTATGGCTACACCTTC. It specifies CASSQEWRQNYGYTF.

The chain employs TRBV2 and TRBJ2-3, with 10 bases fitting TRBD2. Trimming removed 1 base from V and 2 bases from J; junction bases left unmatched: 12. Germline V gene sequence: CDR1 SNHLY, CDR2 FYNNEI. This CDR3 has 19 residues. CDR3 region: CASSEGSGRPLGITDTQYF. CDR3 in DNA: TGTGCCAGCAGTGAAGGTAGCGGGAGGCCCCTCGGAATCACAGATACGCAGTATTTT.

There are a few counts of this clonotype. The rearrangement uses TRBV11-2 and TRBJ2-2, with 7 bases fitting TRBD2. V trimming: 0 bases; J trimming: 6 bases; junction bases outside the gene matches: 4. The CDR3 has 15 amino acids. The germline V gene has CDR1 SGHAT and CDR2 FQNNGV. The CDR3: CASSLDAGVPGELFF. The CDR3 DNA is TGTGCCAGCAGCTTAGATGCGGGAGTTCCCGGGGAGCTGTTTTTT.

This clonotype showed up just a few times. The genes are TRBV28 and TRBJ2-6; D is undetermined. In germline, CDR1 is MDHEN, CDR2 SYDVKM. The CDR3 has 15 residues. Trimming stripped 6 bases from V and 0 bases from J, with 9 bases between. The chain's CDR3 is CASRGYGSGANVLTF. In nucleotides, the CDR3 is TGTGCCAGCAGGGGTTACGGCTCTGGGGCCAACGTCCTGACTTTC.

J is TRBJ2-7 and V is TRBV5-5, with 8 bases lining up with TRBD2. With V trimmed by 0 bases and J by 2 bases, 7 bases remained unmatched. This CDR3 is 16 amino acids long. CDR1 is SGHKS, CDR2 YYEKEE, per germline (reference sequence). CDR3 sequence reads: CASSLAGGDGTYEQYF. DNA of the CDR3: TGTGCCAGCAGCTTGGCCGGGGGGGACGGTACCTACGAGCAGTACTTC.

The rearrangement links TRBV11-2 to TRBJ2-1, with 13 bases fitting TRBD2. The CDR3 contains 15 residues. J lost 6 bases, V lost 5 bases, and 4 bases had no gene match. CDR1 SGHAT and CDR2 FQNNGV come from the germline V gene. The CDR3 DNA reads TGTGCCAGCAGCGACGGGACTAGCGGGGTCAATGAGCAGTTCTTC. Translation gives CASSDGTSGVNEQFF.

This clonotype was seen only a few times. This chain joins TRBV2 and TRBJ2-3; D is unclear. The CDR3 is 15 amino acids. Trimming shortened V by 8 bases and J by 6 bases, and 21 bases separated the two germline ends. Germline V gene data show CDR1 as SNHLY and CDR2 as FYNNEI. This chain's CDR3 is CASVRDSPLSDTQYF. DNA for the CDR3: TGTGCCAGCGTTAGGGATTCCCCACTCTCTGATACGCAGTATTTT.

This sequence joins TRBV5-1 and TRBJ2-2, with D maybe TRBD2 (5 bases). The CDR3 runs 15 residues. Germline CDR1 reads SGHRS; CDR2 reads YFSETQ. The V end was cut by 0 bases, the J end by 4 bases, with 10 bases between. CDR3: CASSLDVAGTGELFF. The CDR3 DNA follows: TGCGCCAGCAGCTTGGACGTTGCGGGCACCGGGGAGCTGTTTTTT. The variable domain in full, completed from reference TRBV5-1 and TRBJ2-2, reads KAGVTQTPRYLIKTRGQQVTLSCSPISGHRSVSWYQQTPGQGLQFLFEYFSETQRNKGNFPGRFSGRQFSNSRSEMNVSTLELGDSALYLCASSLDVAGTGELFFGEGSRLTVL.

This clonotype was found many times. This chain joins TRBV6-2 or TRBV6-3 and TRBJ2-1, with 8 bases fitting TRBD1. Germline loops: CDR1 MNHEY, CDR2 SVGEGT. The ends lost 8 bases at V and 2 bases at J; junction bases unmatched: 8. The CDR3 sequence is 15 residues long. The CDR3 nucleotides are TGTGCCAGCGTCTCTCCGGGACAGGCCTACAATGAGCAGTTCTTC. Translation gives CASVSPGQAYNEQFF.

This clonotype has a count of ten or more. The CDR3 DNA sequence: TGCGCCAGCAGCCAAGACGGCGACACAGATACGCAGTATTTT. Protein sequence: CASSQDGDTDTQYF. The genes are TRBV4-1 and TRBJ2-3; no reliable D call. This CDR3 comprises 14 residues. V was trimmed by 0 bases and J by 2 bases, leaving 6 bases between them. Per germline, CDR1 MGHRA and CDR2 YSYEKL.

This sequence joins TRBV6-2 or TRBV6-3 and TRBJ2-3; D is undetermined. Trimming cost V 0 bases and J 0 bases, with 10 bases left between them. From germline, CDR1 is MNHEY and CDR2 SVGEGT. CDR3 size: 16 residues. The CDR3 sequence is CASSYSWTESTDTQYF. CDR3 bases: TGTGCCAGCAGTTACTCTTGGACGGAAAGCACAGATACGCAGTATTTT.

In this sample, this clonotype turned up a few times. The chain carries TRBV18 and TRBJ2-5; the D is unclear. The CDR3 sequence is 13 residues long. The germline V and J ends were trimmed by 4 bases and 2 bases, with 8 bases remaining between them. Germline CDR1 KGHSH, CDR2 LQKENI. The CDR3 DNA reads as TGTGCCAGCTCACGGTCAGTTCAAGAGACCCAGTACTTC. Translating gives CASSRSVQETQYF.

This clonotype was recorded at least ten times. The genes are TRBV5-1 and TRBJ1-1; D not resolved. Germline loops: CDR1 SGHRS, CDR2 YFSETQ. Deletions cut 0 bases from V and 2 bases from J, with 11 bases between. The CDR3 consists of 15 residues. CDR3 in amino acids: CASSLATARNTEAFF. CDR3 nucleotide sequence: TGCGCCAGCAGCTTGGCCACAGCTAGAAACACTGAAGCTTTCTTT.

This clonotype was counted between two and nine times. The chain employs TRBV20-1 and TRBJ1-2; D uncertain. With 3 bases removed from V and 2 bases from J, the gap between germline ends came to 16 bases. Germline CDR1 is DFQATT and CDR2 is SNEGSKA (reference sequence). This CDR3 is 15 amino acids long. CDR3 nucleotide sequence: TGCAGTGCTAGGACGTCCCTCGGGAGGAACTATGGCTACACCTTC. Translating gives CSARTSLGRNYGYTF.

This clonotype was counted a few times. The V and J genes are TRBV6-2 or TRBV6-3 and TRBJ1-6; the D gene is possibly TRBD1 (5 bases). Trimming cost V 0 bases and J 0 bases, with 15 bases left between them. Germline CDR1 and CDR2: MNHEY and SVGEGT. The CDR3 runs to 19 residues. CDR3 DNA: TGTGCCAGCAGTTACTCGACACAGGCCGGAGGCTCCTATAATTCACCCCTCCACTTT. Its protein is CASSYSTQAGGSYNSPLHF.

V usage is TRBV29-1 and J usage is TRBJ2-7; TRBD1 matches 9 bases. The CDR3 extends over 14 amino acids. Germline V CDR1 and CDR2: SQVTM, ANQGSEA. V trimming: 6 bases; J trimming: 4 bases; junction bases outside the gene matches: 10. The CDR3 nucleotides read TGCAGCGTAACACAGGGGGCTGGGGGGTACGAGCAGTACTTC. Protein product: CSVTQGAGGYEQYF.